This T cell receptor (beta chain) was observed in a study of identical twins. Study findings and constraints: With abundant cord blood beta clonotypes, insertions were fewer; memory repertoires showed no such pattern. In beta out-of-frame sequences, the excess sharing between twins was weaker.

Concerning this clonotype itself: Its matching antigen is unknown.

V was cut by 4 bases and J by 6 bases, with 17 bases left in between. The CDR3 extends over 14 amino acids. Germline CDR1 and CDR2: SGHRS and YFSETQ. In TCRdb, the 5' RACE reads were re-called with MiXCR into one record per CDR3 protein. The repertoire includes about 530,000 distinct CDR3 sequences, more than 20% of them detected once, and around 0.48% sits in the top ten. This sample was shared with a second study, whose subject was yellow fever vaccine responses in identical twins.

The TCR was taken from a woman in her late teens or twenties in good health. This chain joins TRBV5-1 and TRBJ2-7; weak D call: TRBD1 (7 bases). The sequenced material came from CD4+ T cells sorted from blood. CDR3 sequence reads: CASSPPGQGGEQYF. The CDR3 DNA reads TGCGCCAGCAGCCCCCCGGGGCAGGGGGGCGAGCAGTACTTC.